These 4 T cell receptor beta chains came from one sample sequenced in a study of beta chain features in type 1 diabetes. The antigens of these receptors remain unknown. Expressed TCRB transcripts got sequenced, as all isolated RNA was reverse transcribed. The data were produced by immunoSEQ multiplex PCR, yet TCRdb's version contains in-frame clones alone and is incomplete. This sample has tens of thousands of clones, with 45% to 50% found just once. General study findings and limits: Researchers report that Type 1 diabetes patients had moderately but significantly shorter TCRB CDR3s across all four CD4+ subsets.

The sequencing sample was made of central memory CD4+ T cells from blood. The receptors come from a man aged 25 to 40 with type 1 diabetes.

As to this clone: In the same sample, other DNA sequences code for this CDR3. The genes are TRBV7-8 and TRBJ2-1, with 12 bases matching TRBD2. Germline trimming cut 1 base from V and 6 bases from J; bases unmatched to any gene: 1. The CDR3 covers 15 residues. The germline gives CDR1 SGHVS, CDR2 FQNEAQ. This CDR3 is CASSLELAGGNEQFF. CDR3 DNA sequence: TGTGCCAGCAGCTTAGAACTAGCGGGGGGCAATGAGCAGTTCTTC. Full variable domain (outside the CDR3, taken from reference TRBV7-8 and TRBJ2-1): GAGVSQSPRYKVAKRGQDVALRCDPISGHVSLFWYQQALGQGPEFLTYFQNEAQLDKSGLPSDRFFAERPEGSVSTLKIQRTQQEDSAVYLCASSLELAGGNEQFFGPGTRLTVL.

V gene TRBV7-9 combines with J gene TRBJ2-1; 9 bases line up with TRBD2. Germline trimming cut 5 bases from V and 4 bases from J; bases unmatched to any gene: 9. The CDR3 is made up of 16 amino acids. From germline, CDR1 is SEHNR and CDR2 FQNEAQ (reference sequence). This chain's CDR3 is CASSIRAGGRYNEQFF. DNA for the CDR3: TGTGCCAGCAGCATAAGGGCGGGAGGGAGGTACAATGAGCAGTTCTTC.

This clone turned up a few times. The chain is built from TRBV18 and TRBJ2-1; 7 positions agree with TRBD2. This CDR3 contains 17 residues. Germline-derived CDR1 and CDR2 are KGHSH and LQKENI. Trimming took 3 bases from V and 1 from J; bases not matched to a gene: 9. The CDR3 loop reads CASSPGSRGSSYNEQFF. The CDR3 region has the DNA TGTGCCAGCTCACCGGGGTCGCGCGGGAGTTCCTACAATGAGCAGTTCTTC.

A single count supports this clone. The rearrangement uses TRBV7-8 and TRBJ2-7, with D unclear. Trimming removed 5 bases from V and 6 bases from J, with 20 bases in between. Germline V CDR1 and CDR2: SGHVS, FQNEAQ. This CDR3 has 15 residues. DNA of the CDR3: TGTGCCAGCAGCCCCCTCCCCACAGCCGCCGGCGAGCAGTACTTC. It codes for CASSPLPTAAGEQYF. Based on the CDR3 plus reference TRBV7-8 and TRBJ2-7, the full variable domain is GAGVSQSPRYKVAKRGQDVALRCDPISGHVSLFWYQQALGQGPEFLTYFQNEAQLDKSGLPSDRFFAERPEGSVSTLKIQRTQQEDSAVYLCASSPLPTAAGEQYFGPGTRLTVT.